These T cell receptor beta chains were read from a single sample in a study of OX40 agonist ivuxolimab in advanced cancers. Assay used: immunoSEQ multiplex PCR; TCRdb lists only in-frame clones, some missing. Among approximately 24,000 clones, roughly 85% were seen once, and the ten largest hold around a sixth. The sample was CD4+ or CD8+ T cells sorted from blood, taken in a trial of the OX40 agonist ivuxolimab. The source of these receptors is an adult with an advanced solid tumor such as melanoma, head and neck, liver or kidney cancer. Both conserved end residues are part of each CDR3. D genes are given only for firm matches. Clone size is shown for a subset of rows, as once, few, many or a class of expanded clone.

TRBV20-1	few	11	TRBJ1-2	-	CSAREQNGYTF	TGCAGTGCTAGAGAACAGAATGGCTACACCTTC
TRBV11-2	-	15	TRBJ2-7	TRBD1	CASSLPGQGSYEQYF	TGTGCCAGCAGCCTACCGGGACAGGGCTCCTACGAGCAGTACTTC
TRBV18	-	14	TRBJ2-7	TRBD2	CASSGTPSSYEQYF	TGTGCCAGCAGCGGGACGCCGAGCTCCTACGAGCAGTACTTC
TRBV19	-	14	TRBJ2-4	TRBD1	CASTPDRAMNIQYF	TGTGCCAGTACCCCGGACAGGGCGATGAACATTCAGTACTTC
TRBV5-6	-	14	TRBJ2-7	-	CASSVTLGGYEQYF	TGTGCCAGCAGCGTGACTCTAGGGGGCTACGAGCAGTACTTC
TRBV6-5	-	16	TRBJ1-4	TRBD1	CASSYSKGAGDEKLFF	TGTGCCAGCAGTTACTCGAAGGGGGCTGGGGATGAAAAACTGTTTTTT
TRBV14	-	14	TRBJ1-6	TRBD1	CASSRDSTNSPLHF	TGTGCCAGCAGCCGGGACAGTACTAATTCACCCCTCCACTTT
TRBV6-1	few	14	TRBJ1-2	-	CASTERQASYGYTF	TGTGCCAGCACCGAGCGACAGGCTTCGTATGGCTACACCTTC
TRBV29-1	-	15	TRBJ2-1	TRBD2	CSVEEGGRVYSEQFF	TGCAGCGTTGAAGAGGGCGGGAGGGTTTACAGTGAGCAGTTCTTC
TRBV19	-	16	TRBJ1-5	TRBD1	CASSSGQGATNQPQHF	TGTGCCAGTAGTAGCGGACAGGGGGCGACCAATCAGCCCCAGCATTTT
TRBV5-1	-	14	TRBJ1-1	-	CASSLGQGMTEAFF	TGCGCCAGCAGCTTGGGCCAGGGGATGACTGAAGCTTTCTTT
TRBV5-1	-	16	TRBJ2-7	-	CASRRGGQQASYEQYF	TGCGCCAGCAGGAGGGGGGGACAGCAAGCCTCCTACGAGCAGTACTTC
TRBV9	-	13	TRBJ2-2	TRBD2	CASTKRETGELFF	TGTGCCAGCACTAAGCGGGAAACCGGGGAGCTGTTTTTT
TRBV18	-	13	TRBJ1-1	-	CASSPVGLPEAFF	TGTGCCAGCTCACCAGTAGGGCTGCCTGAAGCTTTCTTT
TRBV10-3	-	13	TRBJ2-7	TRBD1	CAAKGQGYAEQYF	TGTGCCGCAAAGGGACAGGGGTACGCCGAGCAGTACTTC
TRBV6-5	-	14	TRBJ2-7	-	CASSFRLTSYEQYF	TGTGCCAGCAGTTTTCGGCTTACCTCCTACGAGCAGTACTTC
TRBV6-6	-	12	TRBJ1-2	-	CASSYGRYGYTF	TGTGCCAGCAGTTACGGGCGCTATGGCTACACCTTC